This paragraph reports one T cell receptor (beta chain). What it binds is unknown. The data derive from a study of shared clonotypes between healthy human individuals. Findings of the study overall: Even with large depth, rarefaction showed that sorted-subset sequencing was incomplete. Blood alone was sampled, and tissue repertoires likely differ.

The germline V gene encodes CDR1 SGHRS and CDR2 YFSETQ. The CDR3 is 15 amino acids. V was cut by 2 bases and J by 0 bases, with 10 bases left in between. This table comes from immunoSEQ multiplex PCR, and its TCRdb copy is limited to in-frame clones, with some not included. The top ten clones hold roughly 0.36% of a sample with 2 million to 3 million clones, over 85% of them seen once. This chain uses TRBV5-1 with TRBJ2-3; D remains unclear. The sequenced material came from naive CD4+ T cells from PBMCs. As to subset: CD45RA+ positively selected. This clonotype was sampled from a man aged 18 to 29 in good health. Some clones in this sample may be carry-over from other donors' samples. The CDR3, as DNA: TGCGCCAGCAGCTTAACAGACCCTAGCACAGATACGCAGTATTTT. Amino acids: CASSLTDPSTDTQYF.